The 22 T cell receptor beta chains below all came from one sample that was sequenced in a study of T cells in Graves' hyperthyroidism and ophthalmopathy. Amplification of TCR beta CDR3 regions was performed using RNA transcripts as template. When the TCR CDR3 underwent first-round RT-PCR, the HTBI primer set was used. TCRdb redid the calling of the multiplex PCR reads with MiXCR, one entry per CDR3 protein. The sample lists roughly 420,000 distinct CDR3 sequences, 15% to 18% occurring once. Sequenced material: blood. These receptor sequences come from a woman aged 18-29 years with Graves' hyperthyroidism.

The chain links TRBV5-1 to TRBJ1-1; TRBD1 matches 8 bases. This CDR3 region has 16 residues. After removal of 1 base from V and 2 bases from J, the junction contained 7 bases not matched to a gene. The germline V gene has CDR1 SGHRS and CDR2 YFSETQ. The CDR3 DNA follows: TGCGCCAGCAGCTTGCTGACAGGGGCCCTTAACACTGAAGCTTTCTTT. It codes for CASSLLTGALNTEAFF.

This clonotype was observed at least ten times. The chain carries TRBV7-8 and TRBJ2-7; the D is unclear. V lost 4 bases, J lost 0 bases, and 16 bases lay in between. CDR3 length: 16 residues. From germline, CDR1 is SGHVS and CDR2 FQNEAQ. The CDR3 loop is CASSYLRWADSYEQYF. The DNA of the CDR3 is TGTGCCAGCAGCTATTTACGGTGGGCGGACTCCTACGAGCAGTACTTC.

In this sample, this clonotype turned up many times. The chain is built from TRBV6-2 or TRBV6-3 and TRBJ1-2, with D unresolved. This CDR3 has 14 residues. The germline CDR1 and CDR2 sequences are MNHEY and SVGEGT. V was pared by 7 bases and J by 4 bases, with 16 bases between. DNA for the CDR3: TGTGCCAGCACGCAATCTACAGAGTTCTATGGCTACACCTTC. Translating gives CASTQSTEFYGYTF.

This clonotype was seen at least ten times. V and J are TRBV18 and TRBJ1-1; D gene unclear. Germline CDR1 and CDR2: KGHSH and LQKENI. The germline V and J ends were trimmed by 5 bases and 7 bases, with 11 bases remaining between them. The CDR3 spans 12 residues. CDR3 sequence (DNA): TGTGCCAGCTCAGCGGGTCTCCTTGAAGCTTTCTTT. It specifies CASSAGLLEAFF.

This clonotype was counted between two and nine times. The chain is built from TRBV29-1 and TRBJ1-1, with D perhaps matching TRBD1 (5 bases). V was clipped by 4 bases and J by 0 bases, with 9 bases between them. The CDR3 has 13 residues. The germline gives CDR1 SQVTM, CDR2 ANQGSEA. CDR3 sequence: CSVVRQLNTEAFF. CDR3 nucleotide sequence: TGCAGCGTTGTCAGACAGTTGAACACTGAAGCTTTCTTT. Full variable domain (remainder filled in from reference TRBV29-1 and TRBJ1-1): SAVISQKPSRDICQRGTSLTIQCQVDSQVTMMFWYRQQPGQSLTLIATANQGSEATYESGFVIDKFPISRPNLTFSTLTVSNMSPEDSSIYLCSVVRQLNTEAFFGQGTRLTVV.

This clonotype occurred many times. The chain recombines TRBV6-6 with TRBJ1-1, with TRBD1 as a possible D gene (5 bases). Germline values: CDR1 MNHNY, CDR2 SVGAGI (reference sequence). Between the trimmed V and J ends, which lost 2 bases and 4 bases, there was a span of 11 bases. The CDR3 is 14 residues long. The CDR3 here is CASSYGGGITEAFF. The CDR3 DNA follows: TGTGCCAGCAGTTACGGTGGGGGGATCACTGAAGCTTTCTTT.

The chain recombines TRBV20-1 with TRBJ2-2; 9 bases map to TRBD2. The CDR3 has 15 residues. Germline loops: CDR1 DFQATT, CDR2 SNEGSKA (reference sequence). J was trimmed by 7 bases and V by 1 base; bases with no gene match: 7. CDR3 nucleotides: TGCAGTGCTAGAGCTCAGCGGGAGGAGGTCGGGGAGCTGTTTTTT. Amino acid sequence: CSARAQREEVGELFF.

This clonotype was detected only a few times. The V and J genes are TRBV4-3 and TRBJ1-2, with D perhaps TRBD1 (6 bases). Germline V gene sequence: CDR1 LGHNA, CDR2 YSLEER. The V end lost 0 bases, the J end lost 0 bases, and 11 bases lay between the germline ends. There are 16 residues in the CDR3. In DNA, the CDR3 is TGCGCCAGCAGCCAAGACCTACAGGGAGCTAACTATGGCTACACCTTC. This gives the protein CASSQDLQGANYGYTF.

This clonotype was observed many times. This chain uses TRBV5-8 with TRBJ2-1; TRBD1 matches at 7 bases. Germline V CDR1 and CDR2: SGHTS, YDEGEE. Trimming took 4 bases from V and 5 from J; bases not matched to a gene: 9. This CDR3 contains 15 residues. CDR3 in amino acids: CASSINRDSHNEQFF. CDR3 coding DNA: TGTGCCAGCAGCATAAACCGGGACAGTCACAATGAGCAGTTCTTC.

This clonotype was seen many times. This chain connects TRBV7-2 to TRBJ1-2; D may be TRBD1 (5 bases). V dropped 3 bases and J dropped 8 bases, with 7 bases sitting between them. The CDR3 has 11 residues. In germline, CDR1 is SGHTA, CDR2 FQGNSA. Written as DNA, the CDR3 is TGTGCCAGCAGCTTGCGGGGGGGCTACACCTTC. Amino acid sequence: CASSLRGGYTF.

This clonotype was found many times. CDR3 nucleotides: TGTGCCAGCAGTTTCCCCGAGAGTTCCTACGAGCAGTACTTC. This encodes CASSFPESSYEQYF. The rearrangement links TRBV28 to TRBJ2-7, with D unresolved. The CDR3 loop spans 14 amino acids. V dropped 3 bases and J dropped 1 base, with 10 bases sitting between them. CDR1 is MDHEN, CDR2 SYDVKM, per germline.

This clonotype was counted many times. The chain joins TRBV7-6 to TRBJ2-7; D remains unclear. The V gene's germline CDR1 is SGHVS and CDR2 FNYEAQ. V lost 3 bases, J lost 2 bases, and 20 bases lay in between. This CDR3 has 17 residues. The CDR3: CASSLGHSELAPYEQYF. The CDR3 DNA reads as TGTGCCAGCAGCTTGGGCCATTCGGAGCTGGCACCCTACGAGCAGTACTTC. The whole variable domain, remainder taken from reference TRBV7-6 and TRBJ2-7, is GAGVSQSPRYKVTKRGQDVALRCDPISGHVSLYWYRQALGQGPEFLTYFNYEAQQDKSGLPNDRFSAERPEGSISTLTIQRTEQRDSAMYRCASSLGHSELAPYEQYFGPGTRLTVT.

This clonotype was counted ten times or more. The chain links TRBV27 to TRBJ2-2; perhaps TRBD1 as D (5 bases). V lost 3 bases and J 5 bases, leaving 10 bases between the germline ends. CDR3 length: 14 residues. The germline CDR1 and CDR2 sequences are MNHEY and SMNVEV (reference sequence). Here the CDR3 DNA reads TGTGCCAGCAGTTTTAGGGCAGGGACCGGGGAGCTGTTTTTT. As protein: CASSFRAGTGELFF.

This clonotype was observed a handful of times. The chain combines TRBV20-1 with TRBJ1-1, with D possibly TRBD1 on 6 matching bases. The germline V and J ends were trimmed by 2 bases and 8 bases, with 12 bases remaining between them. CDR3 length equals 12 residues. CDR1 and CDR2 from the germline V gene are DFQATT and SNEGSKA (reference sequence). In nucleotides, the CDR3 is TGCAGTGCTAGAAGACAGGCTCTGGAAGCTTTCTTT. Amino acid sequence: CSARRQALEAFF.

V and J are TRBV6-6 and TRBJ2-7; D unclear. This CDR3 region has 16 residues. V was cut by 0 bases and J by 2 bases, with 14 bases left in between. Germline CDR1 reads MNHNY; CDR2 reads SVGAGI (reference sequence). The CDR3 spells CASSYSIPVSTYEQYF. CDR3 bases: TGTGCCAGCAGTTACTCGATCCCGGTCAGCACCTACGAGCAGTACTTC.

The table lists this clonotype with many counts. V gene TRBV6-1 combines with J gene TRBJ2-7, with 7 bases that match TRBD2. From germline, CDR1 is MNHNS and CDR2 SASEGT. Trimming at V came to 1 base and at J to 4 bases, leaving 7 bases not matched to a gene. The CDR3 contains 15 residues. CDR3 DNA sequence: TGTGCCAGCAGTGAAGTTGCGGGAGCCTCTTACGAGCAGTACTTC. This encodes CASSEVAGASYEQYF.

As concerns this clonotype: A much larger clone differs by one base, so this may be a read error. The chain couples TRBV2 to TRBJ1-4, with D unclear. Trimming pared 6 bases from V and 8 bases from J, leaving 19 bases between. CDR3 length: 15 residues. The germline CDR1 and CDR2 sequences are SNHLY and FYNNEI. The CDR3 region is CASRPRPYWGEKLFF. DNA for the CDR3: TGTGCCAGCAGGCCCCGTCCATATTGGGGAGAAAAACTGTTTTTT.

The genes are TRBV19 and TRBJ2-7, with 7 bases identical to TRBD1. The CDR3 spans 15 residues. V lost 5 bases to trimming and J lost 5 bases; unmatched junction nucleotides: 12. Germline CDR1 LNHDA, CDR2 SQIVND (reference sequence). CDR3 in DNA: TGTGCCAGTAGTCAACCCGACAGGGTACTCGACGAGCAGTACTTC. It translates to CASSQPDRVLDEQYF.

This clonotype was seen at least ten times. This rearrangement joins TRBV7-2 to TRBJ2-1; 11 nucleotides match TRBD2. Germline CDR1 is SGHTA and CDR2 is FQGNSA. Trimming at V came to 5 bases and at J to 6 bases, leaving 12 bases not matched to a gene. The CDR3 length is 17 residues. As DNA, the CDR3 is TGTGCCAGCAGCCCCCCCGGGAGGCTAGCGGGGGGCAATGAGCAGTTCTTC. This encodes CASSPPGRLAGGNEQFF.

The sample holds many counts of this clonotype. V usage is TRBV12-3 or TRBV12-4 and J usage is TRBJ2-5; TRBD1 agrees at 9 bases. The CDR3 runs 14 residues. Losses at the gene ends were 4 bases for V and 2 bases for J; bases not matched to a gene: 2. The CDR3 coding sequence is TGTGCCAGCAGTTACGGGACAGGGCAAGAGACCCAGTACTTC. Residues: CASSYGTGQETQYF.

The genes are TRBV7-9 and TRBJ2-3; no clear D gene. The V end lost 2 bases, the J end lost 0 bases, and 9 bases lay between the germline ends. There are 15 residues in the CDR3. The germline gives CDR1 SEHNR, CDR2 FQNEAQ (reference sequence). CDR3 in amino acids: CASSLQAQSTDTQYF. The CDR3 coding sequence is TGTGCCAGCAGCTTACAAGCCCAGAGCACAGATACGCAGTATTTT.

This clonotype was detected many times. The genes are TRBV5-1 and TRBJ1-3, with D possibly TRBD1 on 5 matching bases. CDR3 length: 15 residues. Germline CDR1 and CDR2: SGHRS and YFSETQ. V dropped 0 bases and J dropped 4 bases, with 11 bases sitting between them. CDR3: CASSLAGGGGNTIYF. The DNA for the CDR3 is TGCGCCAGCAGCTTGGCTGGTGGGGGAGGAAACACCATATATTTT.